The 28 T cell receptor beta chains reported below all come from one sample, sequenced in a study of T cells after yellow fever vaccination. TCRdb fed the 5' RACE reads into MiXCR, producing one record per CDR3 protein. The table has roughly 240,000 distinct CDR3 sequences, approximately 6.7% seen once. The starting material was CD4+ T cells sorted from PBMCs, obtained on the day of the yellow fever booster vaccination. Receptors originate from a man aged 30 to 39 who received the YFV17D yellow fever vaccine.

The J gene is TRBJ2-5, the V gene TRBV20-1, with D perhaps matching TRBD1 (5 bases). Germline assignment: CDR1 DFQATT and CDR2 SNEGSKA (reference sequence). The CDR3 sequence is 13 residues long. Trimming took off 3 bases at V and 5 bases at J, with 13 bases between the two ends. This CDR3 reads CSASQGHTETQYF. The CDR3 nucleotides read TGCAGTGCTAGTCAGGGCCATACGGAGACCCAGTACTTC.

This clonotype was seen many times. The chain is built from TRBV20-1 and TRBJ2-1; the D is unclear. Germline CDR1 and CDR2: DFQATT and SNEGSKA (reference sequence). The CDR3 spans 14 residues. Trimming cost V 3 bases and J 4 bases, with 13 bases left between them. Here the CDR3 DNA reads TGCAGTGCTAGTTTGCCCTCAATATACAATGAGCAGTTCTTC. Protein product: CSASLPSIYNEQFF.

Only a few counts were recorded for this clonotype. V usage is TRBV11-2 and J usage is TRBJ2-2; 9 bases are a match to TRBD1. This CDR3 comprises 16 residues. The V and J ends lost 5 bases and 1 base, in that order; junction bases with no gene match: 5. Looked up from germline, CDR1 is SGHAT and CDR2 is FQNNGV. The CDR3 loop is CASSTTGGMNTGELFF. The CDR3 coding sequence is TGTGCCAGCAGCACGACAGGGGGAATGAACACCGGGGAGCTGTTTTTT.

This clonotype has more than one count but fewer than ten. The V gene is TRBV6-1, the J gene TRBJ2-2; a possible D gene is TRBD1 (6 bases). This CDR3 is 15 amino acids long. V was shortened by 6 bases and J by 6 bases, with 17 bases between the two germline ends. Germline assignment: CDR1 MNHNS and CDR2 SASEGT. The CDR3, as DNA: TGTGCCAGCAGCCCCACAGGGATCTCAGCCGGGGAGCTGTTTTTT. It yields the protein CASSPTGISAGELFF.

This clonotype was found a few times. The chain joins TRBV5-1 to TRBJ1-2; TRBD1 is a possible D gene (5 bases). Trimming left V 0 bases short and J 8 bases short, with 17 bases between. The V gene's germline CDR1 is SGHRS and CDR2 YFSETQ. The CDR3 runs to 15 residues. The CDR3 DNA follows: TGCGCCAGCAGCTTGGGGCAGGGAGTAGGAAAGGGCTACACCTTC. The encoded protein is CASSLGQGVGKGYTF.

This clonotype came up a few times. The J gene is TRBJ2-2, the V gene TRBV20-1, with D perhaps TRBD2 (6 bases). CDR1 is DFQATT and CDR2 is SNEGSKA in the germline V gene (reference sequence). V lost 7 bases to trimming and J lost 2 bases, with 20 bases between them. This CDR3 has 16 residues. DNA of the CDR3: TGCAGTGGCCCCCGGGACTTAGCCCCCAACACCGGGGAGCTGTTTTTT. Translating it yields CSGPRDLAPNTGELFF.

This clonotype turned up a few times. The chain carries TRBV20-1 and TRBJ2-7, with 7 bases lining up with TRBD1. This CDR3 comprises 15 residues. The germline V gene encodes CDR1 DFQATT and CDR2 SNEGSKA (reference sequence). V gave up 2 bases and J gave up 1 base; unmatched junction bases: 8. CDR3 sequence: CSARIRDRGSYEQYF. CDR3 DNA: TGCAGTGCTAGAATCCGGGACAGAGGATCCTACGAGCAGTACTTC.

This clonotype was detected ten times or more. CDR3 nucleotide sequence: TGTGCCAGCAGCTTGGCCGTGAACGGGGAGCTGTTTTTT. It encodes CASSLAVNGELFF. The rearrangement uses TRBV5-5 and TRBJ2-2; D is unclear. Germline CDR1 reads SGHKS; CDR2 reads YYEKEE (reference sequence). The CDR3 covers 13 residues. The V end lost 0 bases, the J end lost 7 bases, and 7 bases lay between the germline ends.

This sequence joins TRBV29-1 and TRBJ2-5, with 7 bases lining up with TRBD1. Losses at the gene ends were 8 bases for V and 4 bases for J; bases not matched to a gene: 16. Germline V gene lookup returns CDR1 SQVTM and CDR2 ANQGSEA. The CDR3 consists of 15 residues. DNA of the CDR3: TGCAGCCACAGGGGCGCAGGGGGTACGGGAGAGACCCAGTACTTC. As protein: CSHRGAGGTGETQYF.

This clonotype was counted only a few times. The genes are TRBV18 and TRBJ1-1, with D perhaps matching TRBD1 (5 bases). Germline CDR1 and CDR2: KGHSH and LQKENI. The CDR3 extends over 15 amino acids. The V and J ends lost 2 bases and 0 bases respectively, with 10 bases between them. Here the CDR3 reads CASSPMDIVNTEAFF. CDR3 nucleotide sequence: TGTGCCAGCTCACCAATGGACATAGTGAACACTGAAGCTTTCTTT.

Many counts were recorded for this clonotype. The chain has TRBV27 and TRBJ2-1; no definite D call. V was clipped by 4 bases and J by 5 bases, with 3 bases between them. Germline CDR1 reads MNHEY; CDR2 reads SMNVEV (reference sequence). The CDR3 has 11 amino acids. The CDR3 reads CASSWHNEQFF. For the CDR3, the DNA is TGTGCCAGCAGTTGGCACAATGAGCAGTTCTTC.

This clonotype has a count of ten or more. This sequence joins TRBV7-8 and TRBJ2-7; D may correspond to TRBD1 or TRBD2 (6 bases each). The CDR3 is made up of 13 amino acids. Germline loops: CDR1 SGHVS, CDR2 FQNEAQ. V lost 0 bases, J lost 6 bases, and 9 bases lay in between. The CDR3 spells CASSLAEGGEQYF. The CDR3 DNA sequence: TGTGCCAGCAGCTTAGCGGAGGGGGGCGAGCAGTACTTC.

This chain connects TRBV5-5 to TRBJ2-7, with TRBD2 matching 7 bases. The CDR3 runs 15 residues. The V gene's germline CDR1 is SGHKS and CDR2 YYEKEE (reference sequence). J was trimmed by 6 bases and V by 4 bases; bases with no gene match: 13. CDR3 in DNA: TGTGCCAGCAGCCCATTCGGGCGGGAGCAAGTCGAGCAGTACTTC. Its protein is CASSPFGREQVEQYF.

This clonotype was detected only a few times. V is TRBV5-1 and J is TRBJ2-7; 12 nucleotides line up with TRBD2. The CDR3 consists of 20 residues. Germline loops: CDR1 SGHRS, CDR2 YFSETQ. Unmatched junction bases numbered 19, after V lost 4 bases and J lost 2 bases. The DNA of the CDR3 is TGCGCCAGCAGCCCGACCCCGACTAGCGGGAGTATGGGCGGCACCTACGAGCAGTACTTC. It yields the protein CASSPTPTSGSMGGTYEQYF. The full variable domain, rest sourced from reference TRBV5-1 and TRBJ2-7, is KAGVTQTPRYLIKTRGQQVTLSCSPISGHRSVSWYQQTPGQGLQFLFEYFSETQRNKGNFPGRFSGRQFSNSRSEMNVSTLELGDSALYLCASSPTPTSGSMGGTYEQYFGPGTRLTVT.

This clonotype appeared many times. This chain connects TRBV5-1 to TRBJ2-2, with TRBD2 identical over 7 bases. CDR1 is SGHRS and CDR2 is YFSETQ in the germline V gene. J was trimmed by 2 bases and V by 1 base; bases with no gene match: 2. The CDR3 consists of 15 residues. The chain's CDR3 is CASSLSGTNTGELFF. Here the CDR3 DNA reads TGCGCCAGCAGCTTGAGCGGGACCAACACCGGGGAGCTGTTTTTT. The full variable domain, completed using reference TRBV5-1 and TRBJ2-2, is KAGVTQTPRYLIKTRGQQVTLSCSPISGHRSVSWYQQTPGQGLQFLFEYFSETQRNKGNFPGRFSGRQFSNSRSEMNVSTLELGDSALYLCASSLSGTNTGELFFGEGSRLTVL.

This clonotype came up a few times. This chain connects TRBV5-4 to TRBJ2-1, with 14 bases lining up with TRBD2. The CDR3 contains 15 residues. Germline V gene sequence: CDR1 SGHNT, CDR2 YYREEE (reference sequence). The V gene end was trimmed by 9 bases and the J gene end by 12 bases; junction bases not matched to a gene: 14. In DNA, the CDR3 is TGTGCCACCTCGGTGGGGACTAGCGGGAGAATTGGGCAGTTCTTC. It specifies CATSVGTSGRIGQFF.

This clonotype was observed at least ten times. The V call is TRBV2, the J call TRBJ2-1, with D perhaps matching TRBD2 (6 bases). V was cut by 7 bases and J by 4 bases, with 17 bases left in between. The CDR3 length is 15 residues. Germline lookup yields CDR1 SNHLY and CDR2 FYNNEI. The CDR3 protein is CASTISGAIYNEQFF. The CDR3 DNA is TGTGCCAGCACAATTAGCGGAGCAATTTACAATGAGCAGTTCTTC.

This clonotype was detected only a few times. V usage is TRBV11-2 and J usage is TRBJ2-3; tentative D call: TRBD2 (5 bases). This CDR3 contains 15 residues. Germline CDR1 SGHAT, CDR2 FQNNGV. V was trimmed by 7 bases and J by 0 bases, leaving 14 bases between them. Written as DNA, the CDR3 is TGTGCCAGCACCCGGGGAACGGTCAGCACAGATACGCAGTATTTT. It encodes CASTRGTVSTDTQYF.

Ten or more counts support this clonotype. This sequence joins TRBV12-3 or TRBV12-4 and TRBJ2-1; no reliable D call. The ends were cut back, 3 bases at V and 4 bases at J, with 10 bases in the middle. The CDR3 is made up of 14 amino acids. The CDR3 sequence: CASSLLLGYNEQFF. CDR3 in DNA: TGTGCCAGCAGTTTGTTGCTAGGTTACAATGAGCAGTTCTTC.

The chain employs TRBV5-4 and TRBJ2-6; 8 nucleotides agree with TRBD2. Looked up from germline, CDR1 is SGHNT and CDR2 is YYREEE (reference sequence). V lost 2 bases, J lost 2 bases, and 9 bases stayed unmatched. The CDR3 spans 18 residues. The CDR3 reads CASSFGTVAGPGANVLTF. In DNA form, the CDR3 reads TGTGCCAGCAGCTTTGGCACGGTAGCGGGACCTGGGGCCAACGTCCTGACTTTC. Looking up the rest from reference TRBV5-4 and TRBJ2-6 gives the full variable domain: ETGVTQSPTHLIKTRGQQVTLRCSSQSGHNTVSWYQQALGQGPQFIFQYYREEENGRGNFPPRFSGLQFPNYSSELNVNALELDDSALYLCASSFGTVAGPGANVLTFGAGSRLTVL.

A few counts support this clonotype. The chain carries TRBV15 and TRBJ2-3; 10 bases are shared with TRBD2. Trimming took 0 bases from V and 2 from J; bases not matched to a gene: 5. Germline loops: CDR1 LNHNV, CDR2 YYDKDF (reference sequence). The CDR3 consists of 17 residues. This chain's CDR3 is CATSRDPAGGPTDTQYF. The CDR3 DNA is TGTGCCACCAGCAGAGACCCAGCGGGAGGGCCCACAGATACGCAGTATTTT.

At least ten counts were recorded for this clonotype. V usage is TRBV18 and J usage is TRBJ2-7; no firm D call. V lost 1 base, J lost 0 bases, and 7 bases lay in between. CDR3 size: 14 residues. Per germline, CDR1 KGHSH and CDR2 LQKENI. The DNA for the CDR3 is TGTGCCAGCTCACCACAAGCGAGCTCCTACGAGCAGTACTTC. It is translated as CASSPQASSYEQYF.

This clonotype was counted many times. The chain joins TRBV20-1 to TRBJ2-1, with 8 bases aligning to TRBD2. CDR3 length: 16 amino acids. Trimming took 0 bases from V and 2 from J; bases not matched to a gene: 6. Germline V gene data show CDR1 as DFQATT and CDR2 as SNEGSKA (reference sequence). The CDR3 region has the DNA TGCAGTGCTAGAGATCTCCGGGGGGGGACCTACAATGAGCAGTTCTTC. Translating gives CSARDLRGGTYNEQFF.

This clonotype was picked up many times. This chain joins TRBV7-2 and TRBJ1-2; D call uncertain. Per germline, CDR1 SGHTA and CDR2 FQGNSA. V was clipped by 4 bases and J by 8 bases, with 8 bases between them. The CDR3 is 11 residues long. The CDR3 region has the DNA TGTGCCAGCAGCTCCGGCGGAGGCTACACCTTC. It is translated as CASSSGGGYTF.

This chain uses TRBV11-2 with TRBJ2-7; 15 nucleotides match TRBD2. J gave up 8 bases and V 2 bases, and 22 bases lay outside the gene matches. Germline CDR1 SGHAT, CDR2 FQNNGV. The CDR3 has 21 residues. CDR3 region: CASSLRPIRTSGRAQGGQQYF. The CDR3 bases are TGTGCCAGCAGCTTACGACCCATAAGGACTAGCGGGAGGGCCCAGGGGGGGCAGCAGTACTTC.

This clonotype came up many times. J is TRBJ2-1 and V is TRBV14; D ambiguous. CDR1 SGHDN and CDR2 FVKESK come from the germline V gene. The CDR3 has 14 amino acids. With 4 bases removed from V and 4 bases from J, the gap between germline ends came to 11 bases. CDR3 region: CASSRKFGYNEQFF. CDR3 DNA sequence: TGTGCCAGCAGCCGCAAGTTCGGTTACAATGAGCAGTTCTTC.

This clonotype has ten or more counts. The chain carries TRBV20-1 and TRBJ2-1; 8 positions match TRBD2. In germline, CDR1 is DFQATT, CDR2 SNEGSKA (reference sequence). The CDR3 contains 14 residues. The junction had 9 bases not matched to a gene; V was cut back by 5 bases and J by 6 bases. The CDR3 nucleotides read TGCAGTGCTCGGAATCCGAGCGGGGGCAATGAGCAGTTCTTC. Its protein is CSARNPSGGNEQFF.

CDR3 coding DNA: TGTGCCAGCAGCTTATGGCAACAAGGGGGCGAGCAGTACTTC. Translating gives CASSLWQQGGEQYF. The chain uses TRBV13 and TRBJ2-7; D perhaps matches TRBD1 (6 bases). This CDR3 comprises 14 residues. With 2 bases removed from V and 6 bases from J, the gap between germline ends came to 14 bases. Germline CDR1 PRHDT, CDR2 FYEKMQ (reference sequence).